This T cell receptor beta chain was sequenced in a study of CD8 T cells in ankylosing spondylitis (dated by TCRdb to between 2016 and 2019). For the wider study: The study set out to find disease-linked TCR variants by profiling T cell receptor beta repertoires in ankylosing spondylitis patients and healthy donors. Peripheral blood was sampled, and synovial fluid was also collected from ankylosing spondylitis patients. The full study cohort comprised roughly 24 ankylosing spondylitis patients and over a hundred healthy donors.

Overall results and qualifications from the work: Some of the motif variants had been reported before in the synovial fluid and blood of reactive arthritis patients, a finding that suggests common disease-initiation mechanisms. Blood from ankylosing spondylitis patients appeared to be characterized by a TCR beta motif composed of eight highly homologous amino acid variants. The disease-linked clones were reported to be significantly enriched in matched synovial fluid samples from ankylosing spondylitis patients. The disease-linked clones showed a CD8+ phenotype and occurred at relatively low frequencies in peripheral blood.

The listed sequencing device is Illumina HiSeq 2500. Quantitative 5'-RACE with molecular barcodes was the method used to prepare the TCR beta libraries. The original pipeline was this. A new computational method based on a probabilistic model of VDJ rearrangement was used to identify disease-linked TCR variants. Clones were called with MiXCR by TCRdb after fastp trimmed the public reads at Q25, and only in-frame beta chains were retained. For every CDR3 protein sequence, its rows merge into one entry that carries the most common genes and DNA. None of the V and J calls come from the authors' own analysis; TCRdb made them. The sample yields about 400,000 distinct CDR3 sequences; roughly 22% were counted once. The biggest ten clones account for approximately 14% of the sample. Including the terminal cysteine and phenylalanine, the CDR3 comprises 14 residues. Of all the DNA, just the CDR3 is kept, 42 bases in frame from base 1. Unmatched junction bases come to 4, with V trimmed by 2 bases and J by 3 bases.

This clonotype came up a few times. The antigen it binds to is not known. Base qualities are not recorded, but no much larger clone differs from it by a single base. The chain employs TRBV12-3 or TRBV12-4 and TRBJ2-7, with 7 junctional bases fitting TRBD2. The TCR was taken from a male donor with ankylosing spondylitis or in good health (not recorded which). The sample comprised blood, either unsorted or a sorted T cell fraction (not recorded which). The DNA sequence follows: TGTGCCAGCAGTTTAAATGAGCGGGGCTACGAGCAGTACTTC. Its protein reads: CASSLNERGYEQYF.